These 11 T cell receptor beta chains were sequenced from one sample in a study of blood T cells in healthy people across ages. A sample-barcoded 5' primer and a J-beta primer mix were used in a second PCR of roughly 6 to 11 cycles. TCRdb independently ran MiXCR on the 5' RACE reads; one entry per CDR3 protein. The sample lists about 760,000 distinct CDR3 sequences; approximately 53% were seen once. Input material: blood. The receptors stem from a man between 35 and 55 years old in good health.

This clonotype was seen a few times. The V call is TRBV20-1, the J call TRBJ2-6; D not certain. Germline V CDR1 and CDR2: DFQATT, SNEGSKA (reference sequence). This CDR3 has 15 amino acids. Trimming removed 0 bases at V and 0 bases at J, with 6 bases between. The CDR3 DNA reads TGCAGTGCTAGAGATGTTGACTCTGGGGCCAACGTCCTGACTTTC. This sequence encodes CSARDVDSGANVLTF.

This rearrangement joins TRBV5-1 to TRBJ1-6; 7 nucleotides align to TRBD1. Trimming took 2 bases from V and 8 from J; bases not matched to a gene: 1. The germline gives CDR1 SGHRS, CDR2 YFSETQ. This CDR3 comprises 13 residues. DNA of the CDR3: TGCGCCAGCAGCTTCGACAGGGATTCACCCCTCCACTTT. It is translated as CASSFDRDSPLHF.

CDR3 loop: CASSGLAGRTDTQYF. The DNA for the CDR3 is TGTGCCAGCAGTGGACTAGCAGGAAGGACAGATACGCAGTATTTT. The V call is TRBV12-3 or TRBV12-4, the J call TRBJ2-3, with 8 bases fitting TRBD2. J gave up 3 bases and V 5 bases, and 7 bases lay outside the gene matches. The CDR3 is 15 amino acids.

The CDR3 loop reads CASSQRPSGMYNEQFF. For the CDR3, the DNA is TGTGCCAGCAGCCAAAGGCCTAGCGGGATGTACAATGAGCAGTTCTTC. The rearrangement uses TRBV3-1 and TRBJ2-1; TRBD2 agrees at 9 bases. The germline V gene has CDR1 LGHDT and CDR2 YNNKEL (reference sequence). The CDR3 consists of 16 residues. J was trimmed by 4 bases and V by 2 bases; bases with no gene match: 6.

The chain recombines TRBV5-6 with TRBJ1-2; 9 nucleotides agree with TRBD1. Trimming at V came to 7 bases and at J to 6 bases, leaving 10 bases not matched to a gene. There are 14 residues in the CDR3. Germline lookup yields CDR1 SGHDT and CDR2 YYEEEE. The CDR3 DNA follows: TGTGCCAGCGAACCGGGACAGGGTGCCGATGGCTACACCTTC. Protein sequence: CASEPGQGADGYTF.

This chain uses TRBV5-1 with TRBJ2-1; no clear D. The DNA end lines up better with TRBJ2-7; the J call may be wrong. The CDR3 totals 15 residues. CDR1 and CDR2 (germline): SGHRS, YFSETQ. In nucleotides, the CDR3 is TGCGCCAGCAGCCCGGCCATTGCTACTAACAATGAGCAGTACTTC. Translating gives CASSPAIATNNEQYF.

The table lists this clonotype with a few counts. This chain links TRBV6-1 with TRBJ2-3, with no clear D. CDR3 length equals 10 residues. Germline values: CDR1 MNHNS, CDR2 SASEGT. V lost 8 bases to trimming and J lost 5 bases, with 5 bases between them. CDR3 protein: CASGGDTQYF. The CDR3 nucleotides are TGTGCCAGCGGTGGAGATACGCAGTATTTT.

The chain combines TRBV7-2 with TRBJ2-1; 7 positions match TRBD2. The CDR3 runs 14 residues. Unmatched junction bases numbered 7, after V lost 2 bases and J lost 9 bases. The germline CDR1 and CDR2 sequences are SGHTA and FQGNSA. For the CDR3, the DNA is TGTGCCAGCAGCTTAAGCCGTGGGGAGGGTGAGCAGTTCTTC. It specifies CASSLSRGEGEQFF.

The gene calls are TRBV24-1 and TRBJ2-3; 14 bases agree with TRBD2. From germline, CDR1 is KGHDR and CDR2 SFDVKD. There are 17 residues in the CDR3. V lost 4 bases and J lost 2; bases outside the gene matches: 4. CDR3 nucleotide sequence: TGTGCCACCAGTGACGGACTAGCGGGAGGTAACACAGATACGCAGTATTTT. Protein product: CATSDGLAGGNTDTQYF.

This chain uses TRBV3-1 with TRBJ1-2; 9 bases line up with TRBD1. This CDR3 has 13 amino acids. V lost 1 base and J lost 9; bases outside the gene matches: 3. Germline assignment: CDR1 LGHDT and CDR2 YNNKEL (reference sequence). The CDR3 coding sequence is TGTGCCAGCAGCCAAGGGACAGGGGTACGCTACACCTTC. It is translated as CASSQGTGVRYTF.

This clonotype appeared a few times. The chain is built from TRBV4-3 and TRBJ1-1, with 8 bases that match TRBD1. CDR1 is LGHNA, CDR2 YSLEER, per germline. CDR3 size: 15 residues. With V trimmed by 2 bases and J by 5 bases, 7 bases remained unmatched. DNA of the CDR3: TGCGCCAGCAGCCAAACCAGGGGGCGGGGGACTGAAGCTTTCTTT. Translation: CASSQTRGRGTEAFF.